This T cell receptor (beta chain) was captured by sequencing in a study of shared clonotypes between healthy human individuals (dated by TCRdb to about 2020). Looking at the study overall: Three men and two women, aged 18 to 49 years, made up the cohort. Per donor, three plates each were used for CD4 naive and CD4 memory, two for CD8 naive, and one for CD8 memory. To estimate repertoire size and how much clonotypes are shared between individuals, the study performed deep sequencing of blood TCR repertoires from 4 to 6 healthy adults. To increase sequencing depth and limit assay-specific biases, TCR repertoire library preparation and sequencing were carried out by different laboratories using diverse techniques. Between about 0.94 and 8.9 billion PBMCs per donor were obtained by leukapheresis.

What the authors observed across the whole study: Based on pairwise subsampling, the degree of clonotype sharing among donors was expected to be affected by sequencing depth. Only blood was sampled, and tissue TCR repertoires likely differ from those in blood. Compared with non-shared clonotypes, the clonotypes found in all four sorted-subset donors had higher generation probabilities. Even with the large sequencing depth, rarefaction of the sorted-subset datasets indicated that sequencing was incomplete. Across four donors, around 5% of naive CD4, approximately 4% of naive CD8, 2.3% of memory CD4, and over 0.35% of memory CD8 clonotypes were shared. Naive subsets generally had larger estimated clonotype richness than memory subsets did. Because the study included a small number of donors, the genetic and exposure-history diversity represented was limited.

Using the deep immunoSEQ assay, multiplex PCR amplified TCR CDR3 regions from genomic DNA. Extracted genomic DNA from each cell subset was spread evenly across all wells of several immunoSEQ 96-well plates, with each plate serving as a replicate. For sorted subsets, about 200 ng genomic DNA, equal to 30,000 or so T cell genomes, was loaded into each replicate PCR. Purified libraries were measured with a Qubit 3.0 fluorometer, size-checked on a Bioanalyzer 2100, and measured again with the KAPA Library Quantification kit. Every immunoSEQ 96-well plate was sequenced on a dedicated single-read 150-cycle Illumina NextSeq 550 flow cell. As for the authors' bioinformatics: Because only junctional sequences without quality scores were contained in the immunoSEQ output, filtering matching that applied to full-length reads could not be performed. To assign V/J genes and CDR3, sequences were annotated against IMGT germline references using PyIR, a Python wrapper for IgBLAST v1.9. Reads were filtered out if the reads had weak V/J assignments (E-value above 1e-6), no CDR3, stop codons, out-of-frame junctions, or ambiguous translated residues. V3J clonotypes were defined as sequences sharing the same inferred V gene, J gene, and CDR3 amino acid sequence. To compute the percentage overlap between repertoires, the number of shared unique clonotypes was divided by the size of the smaller repertoire. RTK rarefaction, the Chao1 estimator, and Recon v2.1 estimates of unobserved clonotypes were used to assess repertoire richness. Generation probabilities were computed with OLGA for all TCRbeta clonotypes obtained by the gDNA method from a handful of donors. This immuneACCESS table, as held by TCRdb, lists in-frame sequences with V and J called but not all clones. Of the missing ones, under half trace to an unresolved V gene in checked studies; the others have no known cause. The V and J calls and the clone size are those of that table, but D and trimming were determined from the DNA. This sample holds hundreds of thousands of clones; about 96% were observed only once. About 0.25% of the sample is in the top ten clones.

With respect to this clone: The target of this receptor is not known. Within one base of it there is no much larger clone, and no base qualities were kept.

For CDR1 and CDR2, the germline V gene (reference sequence) lists SEHNR and FQNEAQ. Including the terminal cysteine and phenylalanine, the CDR3 comprises 15 residues. Of the read, only the CDR3 DNA is kept; its 45 bases are in frame from base 1. V is clipped by 3 bases and J by 1 base, and the sequence between their germline boundaries is 12 bases long. CD8 naive samples consisted of CD45RO-negative cells that were positively selected for CCR7, yielding a CD45RA+CCR7+ population without TemRA cells. Donors were healthy HIV-negative adults with no recently reported acute infections or vaccinations. Every donor was a Caucasian adult residing in Nashville, Tennessee, USA. Blood was obtained by leukapheresis, after which PBMCs were separated by Ficoll-Histopaque density gradient centrifugation and cryopreserved in liquid nitrogen vapor phase. Analytical flow cytometry was used to check the purity and quantity of every magnetically sorted T cell population. Each sorted fraction had its genomic DNA isolated and then quantified by UV absorbance on a Nanodrop 2000c.

The receptor comes from a man aged 25-45 years in good health. The sample was naive CD8+ T cells sorted from blood. Sample cell subset or site, as interpreted from the label and publication: CD45RA+CCR7+. Recombination linked TRBV7-9 to TRBJ2-5, with TRBD2 tentatively as D gene (6 bases match). Here is the DNA: TGTGCCAGCAGCTTTCAATCGGGACTCCAAGAGACCCAGTACTTC. It codes for CASSFQSGLQETQYF.